What follows describes a single T cell receptor beta chain. What it binds is not known. Sequencing was performed with immunoSEQ multiplex PCR; in TCRdb, only in-frame clones are kept and a portion is missing. This table holds 18,000 or so clones, 95% found once. The data were taken from a study of graft-versus-host responses after intestinal transplantation. Turning to the study itself: Isolated intestinal, liver-intestinal, or multivisceral transplants had been given to the recipients. All recipients were given anti-thymocyte globulin induction, and tacrolimus and steroids were then administered for around three years.

Findings of the study overall: GvH clones detected in recipient marrow included some appearing first in ileum or blood. Within the allografts of patients who had graft-donor T cell macrochimerism, graft-versus-host to host-versus-graft clonal ratios were high.

V trimming: 6 bases; J trimming: 4 bases; junction bases outside the gene matches: 9. Germline lookup yields CDR1 MNHEY and CDR2 SMNVEV (reference sequence). The CDR3 consists of 15 residues. The sample in question was PBMCs, obtained 23 days after intestinal transplant. This TCR derives from a human patient who received an intestinal transplant, so some T cells may come from the graft donor. The chain uses TRBV27 and TRBJ2-1; 7 positions agree with TRBD1. The CDR3 nucleotides read TGTGCCAGCAGCGCACTGCAGGGGGAATACAATGAGCAGTTCTTC. The encoded protein is CASSALQGEYNEQFF.